This entry concerns a single T cell receptor (beta chain). Its target is not known. The entry originates in a study of regulatory T cells. Study-wide points: Hydrophobic residues at CDR3 positions 6 and 7 were enriched in conventional CD4+ T cells of CD3G-deficient patients. Patient repertoires had restricted TRB V-J pairs and skewed V and J usage, most in Tregs.

At testing, patients were 2 to 39 years old, with reduced naive and increased memory T-cell proportions. CD4+ T cells were divided by sorting: CD25-high CD127-low Tregs, CD25-low CD127-high conventional cells. Amplification used 52 TRBV primers and 13 TRBJ primers. TCRdb keeps only in-frame clones here, not all; method: immunoSEQ multiplex PCR. In the table there are around 32,000 clones, around 93% of which are singletons. Germline values: CDR1 SGHTA, CDR2 FQGNSA. The CDR3 length is 17 residues. The V gene lost 0 bases and the J gene lost 4 bases, with 15 bases spanning the gap. The chain is built from TRBV7-2 and TRBJ2-2; D uncertain. The sequencing input was conventional CD4+ T cells sorted from blood. This TCR derives from a person aged 18 to 35 with CD3G deficiency. The CDR3 coding sequence is TGTGCCAGCAGCTTAGCTAGACCAAGACCGGGCACCGGGGAGCTGTTTTTT. It translates to CASSLARPRPGTGELFF.